This entry concerns a single TCR beta chain. Its antigen is still unknown. The entry originates in a study of a mutant IDH1 vaccine in newly diagnosed glioma. Study at large: Beginning 4-6 weeks after radiotherapy alone, or with temozolomide cycles, vaccination took place. Previous care, which was radiotherapy, temozolomide, or both, most often involved both.

Time point of the sample: week 11, during vaccination. In the vaccine, a single dose held 300 ug of the mutant IDH1 20-mer peptide, along with topical imiquimod. Method: immunoSEQ multiplex PCR; TCRdb's copy keeps in-frame clones and lacks some. The sample records about 66,000 clones, under 85% being singletons. Study results and caveats: Pseudoprogression seemed unrelated to changes in top peripheral T cell clonotypes.

This CDR3 has 11 residues. Deletions cut 8 bases from V and 9 bases from J, with 11 bases between. The V gene's germline CDR1 is MNHNY and CDR2 SVGAGI (reference sequence). The sequence derives from a man aged 30 to 39 with glioma. The sequenced sample was PBMCs, obtained from a glioma patient whose treatment included an IDH1 peptide vaccine. The chain joins TRBV6-6 to TRBJ1-5; D perhaps matches TRBD1 (6 bases). The CDR3 loop is CASGTSWPQHF. The CDR3 DNA sequence: TGTGCCAGCGGGACATCCTGGCCCCAGCATTTT.